A single T cell receptor (beta chain) is shown here with its context. Its cognate antigen is unknown. The data stem from a study of early stage breast cancer tumors. Notes on the study in general: Commonly generated sequences made up most enriched TCRB sequences shared between patients.

Each tumor contributed about 17-50 mg of diced tissue. Only in-frame clones appear in the TCRdb table, and some are missing; sequencing was by immunoSEQ multiplex PCR. Found here are 23,000 or so clones, less than 75% of them singletons; the top ten hold around 9.5%. The sample comprised breast tumor tissue. The sequence came from a person between 55 and 70 years old with breast cancer.

This chain's CDR3 is CASSLGGTGDGYTF. The CDR3 bases are TGTGCCAGCAGCTTAGGAGGGACAGGGGATGGCTACACCTTC. V gene TRBV7-9 combines with J gene TRBJ1-2; the match to TRBD1 covers 10 bases. The CDR3 totals 14 residues. Germline V lookup: CDR1 SEHNR, CDR2 FQNEAQ (reference sequence). V trimming: 1 base; J trimming: 6 bases; junction bases outside the gene matches: 2.